This TCR beta chain is from a study of shared clonotypes between healthy human individuals. Study-wide points: A generally larger estimated richness was seen in naive subsets than in memory subsets. The researchers took only blood, and tissue repertoires probably look different.

Using immunoSEQ multiplex PCR, the repertoire was profiled, and TCRdb retains in-frame clones only, with some absent. The sample consists of about 2 million clones, around 95% of them appearing once. Among the donors, all were Caucasian adults who lived in Nashville, Tennessee. CD45RA-negative memory and CD45RA+ naive subsets were split from the CD4+ cells. In regard to this clone: The antigen remains undetermined.

The CDR3 consists of 16 residues. With 0 bases clipped from V and 4 bases from J, the junction kept 6 bases outside the gene matches. The germline V gene has CDR1 MNHEY and CDR2 SVGAGI. What was sequenced was naive CD4+ T cells sorted from blood. Documented subset: CD45RA+ positively selected. The V gene is TRBV6-5, the J gene TRBJ2-7, with TRBD1 matching 10 bases. This clonotype was sampled from a man between 18 and 35 years old in good health. The CDR3 loop reads CASSYSTGGIGYEQYF. DNA for the CDR3: TGTGCCAGCAGTTACTCGACAGGGGGCATTGGTTACGAGCAGTACTTC.